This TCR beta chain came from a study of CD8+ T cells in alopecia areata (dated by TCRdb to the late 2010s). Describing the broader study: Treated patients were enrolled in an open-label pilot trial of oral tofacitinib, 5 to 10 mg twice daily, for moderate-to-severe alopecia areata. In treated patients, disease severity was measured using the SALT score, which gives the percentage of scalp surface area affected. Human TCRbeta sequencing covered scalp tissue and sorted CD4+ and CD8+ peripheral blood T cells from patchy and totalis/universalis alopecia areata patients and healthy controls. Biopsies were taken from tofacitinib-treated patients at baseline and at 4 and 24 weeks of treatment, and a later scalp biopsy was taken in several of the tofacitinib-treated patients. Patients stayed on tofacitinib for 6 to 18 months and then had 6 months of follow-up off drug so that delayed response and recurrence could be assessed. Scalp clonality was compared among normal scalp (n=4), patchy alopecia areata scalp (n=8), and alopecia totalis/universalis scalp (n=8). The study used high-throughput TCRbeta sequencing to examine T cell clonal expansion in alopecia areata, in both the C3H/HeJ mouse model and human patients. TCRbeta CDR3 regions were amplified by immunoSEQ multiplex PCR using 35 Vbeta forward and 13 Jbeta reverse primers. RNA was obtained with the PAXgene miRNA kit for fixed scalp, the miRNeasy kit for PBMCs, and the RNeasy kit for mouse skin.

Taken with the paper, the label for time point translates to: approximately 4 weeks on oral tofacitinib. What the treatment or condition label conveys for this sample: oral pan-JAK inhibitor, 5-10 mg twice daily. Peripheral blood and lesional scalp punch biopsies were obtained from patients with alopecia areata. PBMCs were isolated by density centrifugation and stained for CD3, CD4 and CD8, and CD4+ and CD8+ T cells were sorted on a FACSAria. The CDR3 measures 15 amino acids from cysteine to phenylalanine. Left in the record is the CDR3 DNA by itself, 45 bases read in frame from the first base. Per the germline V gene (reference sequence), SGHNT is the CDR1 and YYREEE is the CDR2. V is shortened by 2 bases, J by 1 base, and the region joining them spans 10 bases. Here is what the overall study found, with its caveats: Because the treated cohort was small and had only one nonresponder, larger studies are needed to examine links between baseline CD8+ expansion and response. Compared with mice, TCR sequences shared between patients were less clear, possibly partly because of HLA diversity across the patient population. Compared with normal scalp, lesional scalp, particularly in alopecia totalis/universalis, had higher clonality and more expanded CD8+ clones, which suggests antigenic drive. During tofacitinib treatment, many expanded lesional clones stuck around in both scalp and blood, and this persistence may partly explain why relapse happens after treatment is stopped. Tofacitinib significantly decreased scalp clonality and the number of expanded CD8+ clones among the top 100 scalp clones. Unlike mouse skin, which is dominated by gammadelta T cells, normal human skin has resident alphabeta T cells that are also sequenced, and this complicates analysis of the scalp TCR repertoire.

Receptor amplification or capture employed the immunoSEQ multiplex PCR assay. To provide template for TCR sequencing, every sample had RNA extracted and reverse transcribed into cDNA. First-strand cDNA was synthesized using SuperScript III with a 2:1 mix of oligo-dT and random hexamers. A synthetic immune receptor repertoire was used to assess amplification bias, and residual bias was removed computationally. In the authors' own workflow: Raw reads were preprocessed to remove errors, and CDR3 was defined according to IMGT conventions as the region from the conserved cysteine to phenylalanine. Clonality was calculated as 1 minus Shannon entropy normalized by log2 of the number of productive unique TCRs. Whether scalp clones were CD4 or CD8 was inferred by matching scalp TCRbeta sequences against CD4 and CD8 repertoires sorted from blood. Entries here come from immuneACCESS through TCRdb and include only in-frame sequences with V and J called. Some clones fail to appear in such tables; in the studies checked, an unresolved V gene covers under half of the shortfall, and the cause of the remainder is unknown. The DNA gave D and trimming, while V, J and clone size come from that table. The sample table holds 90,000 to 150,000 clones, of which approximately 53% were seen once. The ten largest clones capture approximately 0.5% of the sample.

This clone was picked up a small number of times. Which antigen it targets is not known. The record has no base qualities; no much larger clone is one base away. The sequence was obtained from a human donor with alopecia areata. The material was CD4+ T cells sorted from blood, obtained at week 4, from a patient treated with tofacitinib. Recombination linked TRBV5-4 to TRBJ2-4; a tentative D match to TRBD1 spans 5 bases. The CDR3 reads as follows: CASSFRVSAKNIQYF. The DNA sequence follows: TGTGCCAGCAGCTTCAGGGTATCGGCCAAAAACATTCAGTACTTC.